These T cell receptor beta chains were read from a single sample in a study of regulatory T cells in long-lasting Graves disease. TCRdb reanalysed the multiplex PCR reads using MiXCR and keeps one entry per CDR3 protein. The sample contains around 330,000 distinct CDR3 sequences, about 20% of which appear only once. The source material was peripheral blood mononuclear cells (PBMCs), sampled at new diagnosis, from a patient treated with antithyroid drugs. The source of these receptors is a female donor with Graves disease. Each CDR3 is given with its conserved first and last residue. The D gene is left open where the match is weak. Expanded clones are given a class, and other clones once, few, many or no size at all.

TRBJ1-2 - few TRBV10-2 TGCGCCAGCAGCGAAGCTCTGGGGGCCGTACTCCACTATGGCTACACCTTC CASSEALGAVLHYGYTF
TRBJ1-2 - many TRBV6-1 TGTGCCAGCAGTGAGTACGGCGACTATGGCTACACCTTC CASSEYGDYGYTF
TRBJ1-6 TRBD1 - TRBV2 TGTGCCAGCAGTTCCCCCAGGACAGGGAATTCACCCCTCCACTTT CASSSPRTGNSPLHF
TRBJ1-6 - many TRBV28 TGTGCCAGCAGTTTCTCAGACTATAATTCACCCCTCCACTTT CASSFSDYNSPLHF
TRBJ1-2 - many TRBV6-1 TGTGCCAGCAGGACGAAGAGTAACTATGGCTACACCTTC CASRTKSNYGYTF
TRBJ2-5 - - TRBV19 TGTGCCAGTAGTATGTCCTCGCGGGTGTGGGAGACCCAGTACTTC CASSMSSRVWETQYF
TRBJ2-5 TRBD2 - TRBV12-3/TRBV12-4 TGTGCCAGCAGTCGGACTAGCGGTACCTACGAGCAGCACTTC CASSRTSGTYEQHF
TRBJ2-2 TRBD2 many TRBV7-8 TGTGCCAGCAGCCCCCGGACTAGGACCGGGGAGCTGTTTTTT CASSPRTRTGELFF
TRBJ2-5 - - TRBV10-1 TGCGCCAGCAATGTAAGGGAGACCCAGTACTTC CASNVRETQYF
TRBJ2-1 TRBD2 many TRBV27 TGTGCCAGCGCCCGGACTAGCGGGAGGATGTACAATGAGCAGTTCTTC CASARTSGRMYNEQFF
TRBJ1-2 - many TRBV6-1 TGTGCCAGCACCACGGCACTCCTGTATGGCTACACCTTC CASTTALLYGYTF